These T cell receptor beta chains were read from a single sample in a study of T cell responses to AZD1222 COVID-19 vaccine. Using immunoSEQ multiplex PCR, the repertoire was profiled, and TCRdb retains in-frame clones only, with some absent. Of roughly 150,000 clones listed, 75% to 90% are singletons. The sample in question was peripheral blood, obtained after recovery from COVID-19. The receptors derive from an adult who had recovered from COVID-19. CDR3s include the opening cysteine and the closing phenylalanine or tryptophan. The D gene is left open where the match is weak. Size tells how often a clone was seen (once, few, many) or the class of an expanded clone, and some rows leave it out.

v_gene	j_gene	d_gene	abundance	CDR3nt	CDR3aa
TRBV6-5	TRBJ2-1	TRBD2	.	TGTGCCAGCAGGCGGACTAGCGGGTCCTACAATGAGCAGTTCTTC	CASRRTSGSYNEQFF
TRBV7-9	TRBJ2-2	.	once	TGTGCCAGCAGCTTAGAGGCGATTACGAACACCGGGGAGCTGTTTTTT	CASSLEAITNTGELFF
TRBV5-1	TRBJ2-7	TRBD2	.	TGCGCCAGCAGCTTGAGCGGGGGATCTACCTACGAGCAGTACTTC	CASSLSGGSTYEQYF
TRBV14	TRBJ2-1	.	.	TGTGCCAGCAGCCAAGCCCGGGACTGGAGCTCCTACAATGAGCAGTTCTTC	CASSQARDWSSYNEQFF
TRBV20-1	TRBJ2-3	TRBD2	.	TGCAGTGCTAGTCGGACTAGCGGGGACACAGATACGCAGTATTTT	CSASRTSGDTDTQYF
TRBV19	TRBJ2-7	.	.	TGTGCCAGTAGTATAGATAACAGGGACTACTTCTACGAGCAGTACTTC	CASSIDNRDYFYEQYF
TRBV27	TRBJ2-2	.	.	TGTGCCAGCAGTTTAAGAGGTCAGATCGCCGGGGAGCTGTTTTTT	CASSLRGQIAGELFF
TRBV28	TRBJ2-3	TRBD2	.	TGTGCCAGCAGTTTAGGGCTAGCGGGAGCCCATACGCAGTATTTT	CASSLGLAGAHTQYF
TRBV25-1	TRBJ1-5	.	once	TGTGCCAGCAGTGGGAGTTGGGGGGGCCAGCCCCAGCATTTT	CASSGSWGGQPQHF
TRBV3-1/TRBV3-2	TRBJ2-2	TRBD2	.	TGTGCCAGCTCCGTGGCGGGAGCCCCGAAGGGAACCGGGGAGCTGTTTTTT	CASSVAGAPKGTGELFF
TRBV7-9	TRBJ2-5	.	.	TGTGCCAGCAGCTTTTGGAGGGGGGCCCTTAAAGAGACCCAGTACTTC	CASSFWRGALKETQYF
TRBV11-1	TRBJ2-5	.	.	TGTGCCAGCAGCTTAGACCCCCACGGGGAGACCCAGTACTTC	CASSLDPHGETQYF
TRBV7-9	TRBJ2-3	.	.	TGTGCCAGCAGCCCGCGTATAACCTTCACAGATACGCAGTATTTT	CASSPRITFTDTQYF
TRBV4-3	TRBJ1-2	.	few	TGCGCCAGCAGCCGAGGGTCTGGGGGTAGCTATGGCTACACCTTC	CASSRGSGGSYGYTF
TRBV19	TRBJ2-7	TRBD1	.	TGTGCCAGTAGGATCGGACAGGTGGACAGCGAGCAGTACTTC	CASRIGQVDSEQYF
TRBV10-3	TRBJ2-2	.	.	TGTGCCATCACCCTGGGACCGACGAACACCGGGGAGCTGTTTTTT	CAITLGPTNTGELFF
TRBV3-1/TRBV3-2	TRBJ1-2	TRBD1	.	TGTGCCAGCAGCCCTGAACTTAACAGGGGTAACTATGGCTACACCTTC	CASSPELNRGNYGYTF
TRBV28	TRBJ1-1	.	.	TGTGCCAGCAGTTTGTATCAGACTGAAGCTTTCTTT	CASSLYQTEAFF
TRBV5-1	TRBJ2-1	TRBD1	.	TGCGCCAGCAGCTTGGGTGCCGGGACAGGGGATGAGCAGTTCTTC	CASSLGAGTGDEQFF
TRBV3-1/TRBV3-2	TRBJ2-3	TRBD1	.	TGTGCCAGCAGCCGAGGGACAGCCTGGGATACGCAGTATTTT	CASSRGTAWDTQYF
TRBV19	TRBJ1-2	.	.	TGTGCCAGTAGTACGGATGGGTCGGCCGCCTTGGTAGGCTACACCTTC	CASSTDGSAALVGYTF
TRBV5-1	TRBJ2-2	.	.	TGCGCCAGCAGCTCTCTCCTTAACACCGGGGAGCTGTTTTTT	CASSSLLNTGELFF
TRBV18	TRBJ2-6	TRBD1	.	TGTGCCAGCTCACGACAGGGGTCTGGGGCCAACGTCCTGACTTTC	CASSRQGSGANVLTF
TRBV2	TRBJ2-2	.	.	TGTGCCAGCAGTGTCGCTTCGAACACCGGGGAGCTGTTTTTT	CASSVASNTGELFF
TRBV15	TRBJ2-7	TRBD2	.	TGTGCCACCAGCAGGGGAACACTAGCGGGGGCCTCCTACGAGCAGTACTTC	CATSRGTLAGASYEQYF
TRBV25-1	TRBJ1-1	.	.	TGTGCTACGACAAGGAACACTGAAGCTTTCTTT	CATTRNTEAFF
TRBV9	TRBJ2-5	.	few	TGTGCCAGCAGCGCACCCCGGGTCGGGGGACCACAAGAGACCCAGTACTTC	CASSAPRVGGPQETQYF
TRBV12-3/TRBV12-4	TRBJ2-1	TRBD2	.	TGTGCCAGCAGAAGGGACTATCACAATGAGCAGTTCTTC	CASRRDYHNEQFF
TRBV27	TRBJ2-7	TRBD1	.	TGTGCCAGCAGTCCTTCGGGACAGTTTAACGAGCAGTACTTC	CASSPSGQFNEQYF
TRBV4-1	TRBJ1-3	.	few	TGCGCCAGCAGCCACACCCTGGACAGCACTGGAAACACCATATATTTT	CASSHTLDSTGNTIYF
TRBV6-4	TRBJ1-3	TRBD1	.	TGTGCCAGCAGTGAACCCGGCAGGGGGCTAGGATGCACCATATATTTT	CASSEPGRGLGCTIYF
TRBV7-3	TRBJ2-1	TRBD2	.	TGTGCCAGCAGCTCCGGGAGGGGGAGTATGGGTGAGCAGTTCTTC	CASSSGRGSMGEQFF
TRBV3-1/TRBV3-2	TRBJ2-2	.	.	TGTGCCAGCAGCCAAGAGGTTATCCGGTCGACCGGGGAGCTGTTTTTT	CASSQEVIRSTGELFF
TRBV4-1	TRBJ1-4	.	.	TGCGCCAGCAGCCATCAAGTTAACACTAATGAAAAACTGTTTTTT	CASSHQVNTNEKLFF
TRBV5-1	TRBJ1-5	.	.	TGCGCCAGCAGCTTGTATAGCAATCAGCCCCAGCATTTT	CASSLYSNQPQHF
TRBV15	TRBJ2-3	TRBD2	.	TGTGCCACCAGCACCGGACTAGCGGGGTCAGATACGCAGTATTTT	CATSTGLAGSDTQYF
TRBV4-1	TRBJ2-7	TRBD2	.	TGCGCCAGCAGCCAAGGATTCCCGGGAGGTGACGAGCAGTACTTC	CASSQGFPGGDEQYF
TRBV19	TRBJ2-7	TRBD2	.	TGTGCCAGTAGTATCCGGCTAGCGGTCGAGCAGTACTTC	CASSIRLAVEQYF
TRBV25-1	TRBJ1-2	TRBD1	.	TGTGCCAGCAGTGACAGGGGGGCCTGGGGCTACACCTTC	CASSDRGAWGYTF
TRBV2	TRBJ2-1	TRBD2	.	TGTGCCAGCAGTGAACTAGCGGGAGGTGGGAATGAGCAGTTCTTC	CASSELAGGGNEQFF
TRBV9	TRBJ2-1	.	.	TGTGCCAGCAGCCCTCGATTCGATGAGCAGTTCTTC	CASSPRFDEQFF
TRBV6-2/TRBV6-3	TRBJ1-4	.	.	TGTGCCAGCAGTTACAGAAGGGGTAATGAAAAACTGTTTTTT	CASSYRRGNEKLFF
TRBV27	TRBJ2-3	.	once	TGTGCCAGCAGTCGTACTAGGTCTAGCACAGATACGCAGTATTTT	CASSRTRSSTDTQYF
TRBV29-1	TRBJ1-1	.	.	TGCAGCGTTGGGGCAGGCGAACGGGCCACTGAAGCTTTCTTT	CSVGAGERATEAFF
TRBV4-3	TRBJ2-1	.	.	TGCGCCAGCAGCCAAGAAGGGAGGGGGCTCCAACATGAGCAGTTCTTC	CASSQEGRGLQHEQFF
TRBV27	TRBJ2-7	TRBD1	.	TGTGCCAGCAGCACCCAGGACAGGGTAAGGTACGAGCAGTACTTC	CASSTQDRVRYEQYF
TRBV6-5	TRBJ1-2	TRBD1	.	TGTGCCACCCTTCACAGGACAGGAACTAACTATGGCTACACCTTC	CATLHRTGTNYGYTF